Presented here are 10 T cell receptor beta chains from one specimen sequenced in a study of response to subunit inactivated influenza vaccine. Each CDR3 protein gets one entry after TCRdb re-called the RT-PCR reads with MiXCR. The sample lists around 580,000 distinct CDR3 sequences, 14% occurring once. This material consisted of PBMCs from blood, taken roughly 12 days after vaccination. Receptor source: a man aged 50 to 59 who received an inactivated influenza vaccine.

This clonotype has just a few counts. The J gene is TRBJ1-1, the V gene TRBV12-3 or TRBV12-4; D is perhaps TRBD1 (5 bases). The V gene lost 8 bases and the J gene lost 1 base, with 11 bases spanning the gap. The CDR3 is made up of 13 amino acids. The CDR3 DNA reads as TGTGCCAGCGGGGGGACGGGGAACACTGAAGCTTTCTTT. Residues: CASGGTGNTEAFF.

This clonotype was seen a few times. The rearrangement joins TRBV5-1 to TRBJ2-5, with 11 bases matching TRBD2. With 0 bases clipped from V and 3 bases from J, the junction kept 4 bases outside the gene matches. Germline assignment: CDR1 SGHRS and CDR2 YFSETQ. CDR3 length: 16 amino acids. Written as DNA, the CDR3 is TGCGCCAGCAGCTTGGTACTAGCGGGAGTTAAAGAGACCCAGTACTTC. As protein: CASSLVLAGVKETQYF.

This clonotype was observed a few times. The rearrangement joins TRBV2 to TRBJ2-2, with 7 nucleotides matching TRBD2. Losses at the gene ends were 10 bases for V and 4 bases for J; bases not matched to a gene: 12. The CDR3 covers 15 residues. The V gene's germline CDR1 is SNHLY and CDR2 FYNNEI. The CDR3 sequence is CAIRLARVGTGELFF. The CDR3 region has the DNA TGTGCCATCCGACTAGCCCGGGTAGGCACCGGGGAGCTGTTTTTT. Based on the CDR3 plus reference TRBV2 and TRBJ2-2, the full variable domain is EPEVTQTPSHQVTQMGQEVILRCVPISNHLYFYWYRQILGQKVEFLVSFYNNEISEKSEIFDDQFSVERPDGSNFTLKIRSTKLEDSAMYFCAIRLARVGTGELFFGEGSRLTVL.

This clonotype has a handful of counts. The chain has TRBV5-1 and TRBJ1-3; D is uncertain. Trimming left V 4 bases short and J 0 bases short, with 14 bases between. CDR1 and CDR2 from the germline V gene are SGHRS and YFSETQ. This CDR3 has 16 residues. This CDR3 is CASSPAGPISGNTIYF. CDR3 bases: TGCGCCAGCAGCCCGGCCGGGCCGATCTCTGGAAACACCATATATTTT.

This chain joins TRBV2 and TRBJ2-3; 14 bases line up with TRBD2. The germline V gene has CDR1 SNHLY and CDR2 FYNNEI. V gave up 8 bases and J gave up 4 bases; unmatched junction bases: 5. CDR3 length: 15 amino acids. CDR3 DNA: TGTGCCAGCTGGGGACTAGCGGGAGTTGCAGATACGCAGTATTTT. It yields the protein CASWGLAGVADTQYF. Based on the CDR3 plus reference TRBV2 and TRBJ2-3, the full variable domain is EPEVTQTPSHQVTQMGQEVILRCVPISNHLYFYWYRQILGQKVEFLVSFYNNEISEKSEIFDDQFSVERPDGSNFTLKIRSTKLEDSAMYFCASWGLAGVADTQYFGPGTRLTVL.

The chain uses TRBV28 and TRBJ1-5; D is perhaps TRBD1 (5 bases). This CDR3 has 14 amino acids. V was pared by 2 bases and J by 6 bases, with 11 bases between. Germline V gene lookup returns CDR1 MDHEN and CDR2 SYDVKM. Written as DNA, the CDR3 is TGTGCCAGCAGTTTAAATCAGGGCGGTCAGCCCCAGCATTTT. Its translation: CASSLNQGGQPQHF.

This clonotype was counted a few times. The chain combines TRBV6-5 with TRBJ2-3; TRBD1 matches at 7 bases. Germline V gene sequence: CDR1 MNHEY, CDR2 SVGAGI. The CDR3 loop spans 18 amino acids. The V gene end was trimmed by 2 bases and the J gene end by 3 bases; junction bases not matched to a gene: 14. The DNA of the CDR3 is TGTGCCAGCAGTTACCGGACCATTGGACAGGCGATTACAGATACGCAGTATTTT. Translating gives CASSYRTIGQAITDTQYF.

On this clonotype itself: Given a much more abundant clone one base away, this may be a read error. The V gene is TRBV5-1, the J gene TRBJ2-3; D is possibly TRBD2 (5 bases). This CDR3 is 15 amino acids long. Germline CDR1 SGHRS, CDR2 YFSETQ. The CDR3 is CGSSGPGQSTDTQYF. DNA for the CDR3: TGCGGCAGCAGCGGACCGGGCCAAAGCACAGATACGCAGTATTTT.

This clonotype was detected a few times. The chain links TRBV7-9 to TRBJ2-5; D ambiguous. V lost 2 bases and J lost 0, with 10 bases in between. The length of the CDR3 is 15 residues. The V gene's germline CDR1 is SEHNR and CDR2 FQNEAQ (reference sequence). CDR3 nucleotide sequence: TGTGCCAGCAGCTTAAGGGCTGGGTACCAAGAGACCCAGTACTTC. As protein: CASSLRAGYQETQYF.

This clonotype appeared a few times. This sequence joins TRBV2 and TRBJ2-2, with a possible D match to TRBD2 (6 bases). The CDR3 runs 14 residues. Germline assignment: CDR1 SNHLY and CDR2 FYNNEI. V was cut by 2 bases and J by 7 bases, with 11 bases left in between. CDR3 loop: CASSELSSGGELFF. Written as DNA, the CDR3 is TGTGCCAGCAGTGAATTAAGTAGCGGCGGGGAGCTGTTTTTT.